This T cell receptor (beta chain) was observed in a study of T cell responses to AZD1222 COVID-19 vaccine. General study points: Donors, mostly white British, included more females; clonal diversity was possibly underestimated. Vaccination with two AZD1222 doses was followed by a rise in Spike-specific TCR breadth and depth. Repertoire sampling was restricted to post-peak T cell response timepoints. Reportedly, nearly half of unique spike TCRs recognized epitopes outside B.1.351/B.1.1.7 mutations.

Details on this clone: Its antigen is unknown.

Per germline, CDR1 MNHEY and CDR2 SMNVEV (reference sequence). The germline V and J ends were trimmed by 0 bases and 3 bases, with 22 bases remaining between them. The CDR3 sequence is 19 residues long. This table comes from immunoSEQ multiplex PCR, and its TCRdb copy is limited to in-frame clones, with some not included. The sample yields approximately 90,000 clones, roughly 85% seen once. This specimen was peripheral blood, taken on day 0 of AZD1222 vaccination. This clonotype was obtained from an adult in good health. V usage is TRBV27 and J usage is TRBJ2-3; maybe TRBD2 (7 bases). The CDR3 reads CASSLSGVQGVGGTDTQYF. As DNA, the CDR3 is TGTGCCAGCAGTTTATCAGGCGTACAGGGTGTCGGGGGGACAGATACGCAGTATTTT.